The TCR beta chain under discussion was sequenced for a study of blood T cell repertoires in COVID-19. V lost 3 bases and J 6 bases, leaving 17 bases between the germline ends. This CDR3 comprises 15 residues. Germline assignment: CDR1 MNHEY and CDR2 SVGAGI. Sequencing used immunoSEQ multiplex PCR; TCRdb keeps in-frame clones, though not all of them. The sample lists about 39,000 clones, roughly four fifths occurring once. Sequences were obtained from peripheral blood. The rearrangement joins TRBV6-5 to TRBJ2-5; perhaps TRBD1 as D (5 bases). The TCR comes from a human donor in a cohort sampled during active or convalescent COVID-19. The donor label of this sample is uncertain. CDR3 nucleotides: TGTGCCAGCAGTTATACCCGACAGTTCGGGCAGACCCAGTACTTC. This sequence encodes CASSYTRQFGQTQYF.